These T cell receptor beta chains were read from a single sample in a study of shared clonotypes between healthy human individuals. TCRdb keeps only in-frame clones here, not all; method: immunoSEQ multiplex PCR. The data contain more than 2,000,000 clones, 93% of them singletons. Material: naive CD4+ T cells from PBMCs. These receptors originate from a man between 18 and 35 years old in good health. Some clones in this sample may be carry-over from other donors' samples. Both conserved end residues are part of each CDR3. The D gene is left open where the match is weak. For some rows the clone size is stated as once, few or many, or as a class when expanded; others skip it.

CDR3nt | CDR3aa | abundance | j_gene | v_gene | d_gene
TGCGCCAGCAGCTCAGGGAAGACTAGCGGAACTTACCGGGCCACAGATACGCAGTATTTT | CASSSGKTSGTYRATDTQYF | NA | TRBJ2-3 | TRBV5-1 | TRBD2
TGCGCCAGCAGCCTGACGGGCGGTAACAATGAGCAGTTCTTC | CASSLTGGNNEQFF | NA | TRBJ2-1 | TRBV5-1 | NA
TGTGCCAGCAGCGTAGCCCCGATCGGCAATGAGCAGTTCTTC | CASSVAPIGNEQFF | NA | TRBJ2-1 | TRBV9 | NA
TGTGCCAGTAGGGAGGGCCCGCAGGGAGCTAAGCAGTACTTC | CASREGPQGAKQYF | NA | TRBJ2-7 | TRBV19 | NA
TGTGCCAGCAGTTTCTTCGGACAGGGGCTCTGGTATGGCTACACCTTC | CASSFFGQGLWYGYTF | NA | TRBJ1-2 | TRBV28 | TRBD1
TGCGCCAGCAGCTTGGGTACCCTTGGGGGGTTCTACGAGCAGTACTTC | CASSLGTLGGFYEQYF | NA | TRBJ2-7 | TRBV5-1 | NA
TGTGCCAGCTCCTGGGGGCAAGCGGTCGGCACAGATACGCAGTATTTT | CASSWGQAVGTDTQYF | NA | TRBJ2-3 | TRBV19 | NA
TGTGCCAGCAGCCTACAGGTCGGGTCGGCCTACGAGCAGTACTTC | CASSLQVGSAYEQYF | NA | TRBJ2-7 | TRBV7-3 | NA
TGTGCCAGCAGTTACTCGGCAGGGCGGACTGAAGCTTTCTTT | CASSYSAGRTEAFF | NA | TRBJ1-1 | TRBV6-5 | NA
TGTGCCAGCAGCTTAGATTTACCGGCTGGGTCCCTCCATGAACCCTACGAGCAGTACTTC | CASSLDLPAGSLHEPYEQYF | NA | TRBJ2-7 | TRBV11-2 | NA
TGTGCCAGCAGCCCGGGACTAGCGAACACAGATACGCAGTATTTT | CASSPGLANTDTQYF | NA | TRBJ2-3 | TRBV7-9 | TRBD2
TGTGCCAGCAGTGAAAAACCGGGACAAAAGACACAAGAGACCCAGTACTTC | CASSEKPGQKTQETQYF | NA | TRBJ2-5 | TRBV25-1 | NA
TGCGCCAGCAGCCAGGACAGGGGCCAAGAGACCCAGTACTTC | CASSQDRGQETQYF | NA | TRBJ2-5 | TRBV5-1 | TRBD1
TGTGCCACCCCATCCCGGGACGGTAGCAATCAGCCCCAGCATTTT | CATPSRDGSNQPQHF | once | TRBJ1-5 | TRBV19 | NA
TGTGCCAGCAGCTTCACAGGGGAGCAGTACTTC | CASSFTGEQYF | NA | TRBJ2-7 | TRBV5-4 | NA
TGTGCCAGCAGCTTAGGTAGTGGTAGTACGGATACGCAGTATTTT | CASSLGSGSTDTQYF | NA | TRBJ2-3 | TRBV7-3 | NA
TGTGCCAGCAGTTTGCAGAACTACGAGCAGTACTTC | CASSLQNYEQYF | NA | TRBJ2-7 | TRBV28 | NA
TGTGCCAGCAGTTCGGGACAGTTCCTTTCCTACGAGCAGTACTTC | CASSSGQFLSYEQYF | NA | TRBJ2-7 | TRBV27 | TRBD1
TGTGCCAATTTCCCGGGGCTAGCGGGAAATGAGCAGTTCTTC | CANFPGLAGNEQFF | NA | TRBJ2-1 | TRBV7-9 | TRBD2
TGTGCCAGCCGAAACAGGGACAACATTCAGTACTTC | CASRNRDNIQYF | NA | TRBJ2-4 | TRBV2 | NA
TGTGCCAGTAGTATAATGACAGATCAGCCCCAGCATTTT | CASSIMTDQPQHF | few | TRBJ1-5 | TRBV19 | NA
TGTGCCAGCAGTTCCCACGGGACAGATGAAGCTTTCTTT | CASSSHGTDEAFF | NA | TRBJ1-1 | TRBV27 | TRBD1
TGTGCCAGCAGCTGGACCGAAGACAGGGGGGCCGGGGAGCTGTTTTTT | CASSWTEDRGAGELFF | once | TRBJ2-2 | TRBV5-6 | TRBD1
TGTGCCAGCAGCTTGCCCGGGGCTTACGAGCAGTACTTC | CASSLPGAYEQYF | NA | TRBJ2-7 | TRBV11-2 | NA
TGTGCCAGCAGTTACTCGCGTCTAGAAGAGACCCAGTACTTC | CASSYSRLEETQYF | NA | TRBJ2-5 | TRBV6-6 | NA
TGTGCCAGCAGTACCGCGGGGGGGCGCGGAAACGAGCAGTACTTC | CASSTAGGRGNEQYF | NA | TRBJ2-7 | TRBV28 | TRBD2